This paragraph reports one TCR beta chain. Deletions cut 1 base from V and 2 bases from J, with 8 bases between. The CDR3 has 14 residues. Germline assignment: CDR1 SGHKS and CDR2 YYEKEE (reference sequence). This sample was taken from a study of T cell responses to AZD1222 COVID-19 vaccine. Sequencing was performed with immunoSEQ multiplex PCR; in TCRdb, only in-frame clones are kept and a portion is missing. The table has 65,000 to 80,000 clones, more than 75% seen once. The clonotype comes from an adult who received the MenACWY meningococcal vaccine as a control. Here the sequenced sample was peripheral blood, taken 28 days after the second dose of the MenACWY control vaccine. J is TRBJ2-3 and V is TRBV5-5, with a possible D match to TRBD1 (6 bases). In DNA form, the CDR3 reads TGTGCCAGCAGCTTGCCAGGGGCCACAGATACGCAGTATTTT. Protein product: CASSLPGATDTQYF.